These T cell receptor beta chains were read from a single sample in a study of cytomegalovirus exposure and HLA in healthy donors. Only in-frame clones appear in the TCRdb table, and some are missing; sequencing was by immunoSEQ multiplex PCR. The table records a few hundred thousand clones, about 79% of them present only once. Sequencing was carried out using PBMCs. These receptors were obtained from a man aged 18-30 years in good health and CMV-seronegative. Both conserved end residues are part of each CDR3. A D gene is named only where the DNA matches it firmly. Clone size, where shown, is once, few, many, or a class for clones that have expanded.

clone_size: .; v_call: TRBV6-1; d_call: TRBD1; j_call: TRBJ1-2; cdr3_nt: TGTGCCAGCAGCATGACAGGGGGCTATGGCTACACCTTC; cdr3_aa: CASSMTGGYGYTF
clone_size: .; v_call: TRBV30; d_call: .; j_call: TRBJ1-6; cdr3_nt: TGTGCCTGGAGTGTTGGCCTCTACGGGGACTCCTATAATTCACCCCTCCACTTT; cdr3_aa: CAWSVGLYGDSYNSPLHF
clone_size: .; v_call: TRBV11-2; d_call: .; j_call: TRBJ1-1; cdr3_nt: TGTGCCAGCAGCGGCTGGGGACACCTAAACACTGAAGCTTTCTTT; cdr3_aa: CASSGWGHLNTEAFF
clone_size: .; v_call: TRBV28; d_call: .; j_call: TRBJ2-7; cdr3_nt: TGTGCCAGCAGTTTTAGGGGCTATAGCTCCTACGAGCAGTACTTC; cdr3_aa: CASSFRGYSSYEQYF
clone_size: once; v_call: TRBV6-1; d_call: TRBD1; j_call: TRBJ1-1; cdr3_nt: TGTGCCAGCAGTGAGGGACAGGGAGGGTTTGCAGCTTTCTTT; cdr3_aa: CASSEGQGGFAAFF
clone_size: few; v_call: TRBV11-3; d_call: TRBD1; j_call: TRBJ2-7; cdr3_nt: TGTGCCAGCAGCCCCAGGGGGCTTAAGTCCTACGAGCAGTACTTC; cdr3_aa: CASSPRGLKSYEQYF
clone_size: once; v_call: TRBV4-2; d_call: .; j_call: TRBJ1-5; cdr3_nt: TGTGCCAGCAGCCTACAGGGCCGGGGAAATCAGCCCCAGCATTTT; cdr3_aa: CASSLQGRGNQPQHF
clone_size: .; v_call: TRBV5-8; d_call: TRBD1; j_call: TRBJ2-5; cdr3_nt: TGTGCCAGCAGCGCCGGACAGGGTAAAGAGACCCAGTACTTC; cdr3_aa: CASSAGQGKETQYF
clone_size: .; v_call: TRBV19; d_call: .; j_call: TRBJ1-1; cdr3_nt: TGTGCCAGTAGTATGGGGGGAGGCACTGAAGCTTTCTTT; cdr3_aa: CASSMGGGTEAFF
clone_size: once; v_call: TRBV2; d_call: TRBD1; j_call: TRBJ1-1; cdr3_nt: TGTGCCAGCAGTGAGGACAGGCACACTGAAGCTTTCTTT; cdr3_aa: CASSEDRHTEAFF
clone_size: once; v_call: TRBV11-2; d_call: TRBD1; j_call: TRBJ2-3; cdr3_nt: TGTGCCAGCAGCTTAGACGGGGACAGCGTAAGCACAGATACGCAGTATTTT; cdr3_aa: CASSLDGDSVSTDTQYF
clone_size: .; v_call: TRBV5-1; d_call: TRBD2; j_call: TRBJ2-5; cdr3_nt: TGCGCCAGCAGCTTGGTAGGCGGGGGGGCGATGGAGACCCAGTACTTC; cdr3_aa: CASSLVGGGAMETQYF
clone_size: .; v_call: TRBV18; d_call: .; j_call: TRBJ2-3; cdr3_nt: TGTGCCAGCTCACCAGTTATCCCCCCAGGCGCCCGGGATACGCAGTATTTT; cdr3_aa: CASSPVIPPGARDTQYF
clone_size: .; v_call: TRBV5-1; d_call: .; j_call: TRBJ2-1; cdr3_nt: TGCGCCAGCAGCTTATCGGACTGGCCAACTTACAATGAGCAGTTCTTC; cdr3_aa: CASSLSDWPTYNEQFF
clone_size: .; v_call: TRBV28; d_call: .; j_call: TRBJ1-1; cdr3_nt: TGTGCCAGCAGTTTCAGCGGACGTACGAACACTGAAGCTTTCTTT; cdr3_aa: CASSFSGRTNTEAFF
clone_size: .; v_call: TRBV7-8; d_call: .; j_call: TRBJ2-3; cdr3_nt: TGTGCCAGCCTTCCCCTGCGGACAGATACGCAGTATTTT; cdr3_aa: CASLPLRTDTQYF